Below are 15 T cell receptor beta chains sequenced from a single sample in a study of shared clonotypes between healthy human individuals. The method was immunoSEQ multiplex PCR; TCRdb's version includes in-frame clones alone and lacks a portion of them. The table records 1.4 million to 1.5 million clones, about 96% of them present only once. The sequenced sample consisted of naive CD4+ T cells sorted from blood. Noted subset: CD45RA+ positively selected. These receptors were collected from a man aged 25-45 years in good health.

The chain has TRBV2 and TRBJ2-7; no definite D call. This CDR3 is 12 amino acids long. CDR1 SNHLY and CDR2 FYNNEI come from the germline V gene. Deletions cut 4 bases from V and 3 bases from J, with 7 bases between. As DNA, the CDR3 is TGTGCCAGCAGTGTACACGTCTACGAGCAGTACTTC. As protein: CASSVHVYEQYF.

The rearrangement links TRBV6-1 to TRBJ2-1; the match to TRBD2 covers 10 bases. The J segment lost 3 bases and the V segment lost 4 bases, leaving 9 bases of the junction unmatched. The CDR3 has 17 residues. In germline, CDR1 is MNHNS, CDR2 SASEGT. CDR3 nucleotide sequence: TGTGCCAGCAGTGGGACACCACTAGCGGGAAACTACAATGAGCAGTTCTTC. Protein product: CASSGTPLAGNYNEQFF.

J is TRBJ2-7 and V is TRBV5-6, with TRBD2 identical over 16 bases. Looked up from germline, CDR1 is SGHDT and CDR2 is YYEEEE. There are 17 residues in the CDR3. V was clipped by 3 bases and J by 1 base; unmatched bases: 4. The CDR3 DNA is TGTGCCAGCAGCTCGGGACTAGCGGGAGGGATATCCTACGAGCAGTACTTC. Translated, it gives CASSSGLAGGISYEQYF.

The chain uses TRBV27 and TRBJ1-1; no reliable D call. The V end lost 4 bases, the J end lost 1 base, and 19 bases lay between the germline ends. The germline V gene encodes CDR1 MNHEY and CDR2 SMNVEV (reference sequence). This CDR3 region has 17 residues. In DNA, the CDR3 is TGTGCCAGCAGTTCCGGCCTCCGGGGATTAAGGAACACTGAAGCTTTCTTT. Translated: CASSSGLRGLRNTEAFF.

The chain recombines TRBV9 with TRBJ1-2, with 7 nucleotides matching TRBD1. The CDR3 has 14 amino acids. Per the germline V gene, CDR1 is SGDLS and CDR2 is YYNGEE. The junction had 7 bases not matched to a gene; V was cut back by 4 bases and J by 4 bases. The CDR3 nucleotides are TGTGCCAGCAGCCCTACAGGGGATAGCTATGGCTACACCTTC. It specifies CASSPTGDSYGYTF.

The CDR3 DNA is TGTGCCAGCAAACACCATGAAGCTTTCTTT. Translating gives CASKHHEAFF. The chain couples TRBV28 to TRBJ1-1, with D unresolved. The CDR3 contains 10 residues. Looked up from germline, CDR1 is MDHEN and CDR2 is SYDVKM. V lost 7 bases, J lost 7 bases, and 7 bases lay in between.

This chain joins TRBV18 and TRBJ2-3; TRBD1 matches 11 bases. Germline V gives CDR1 KGHSH, CDR2 LQKENI. V was pared by 3 bases and J by 0 bases, with 11 bases of the junction left unmatched. CDR3 size: 19 residues. CDR3: CASSPTRTGGGGSTDTQYF. The DNA for the CDR3 is TGTGCCAGCTCACCCACGCGGACAGGGGGCGGCGGAAGCACAGATACGCAGTATTTT.

This clone appeared once. This sequence joins TRBV5-1 and TRBJ2-5, with TRBD1 matching over 7 bases. Germline values: CDR1 SGHRS, CDR2 YFSETQ. The CDR3 consists of 13 residues. J gave up 4 bases and V 4 bases, and 4 bases lay outside the gene matches. The CDR3 reads CASSLTGPETQYF. CDR3 in DNA: TGCGCCAGCAGCCTGACAGGGCCAGAGACCCAGTACTTC.

DNA for the CDR3: TGTGCCAGCAGGGGGACAGGTTTCTACGAGCAGTACTTC. Protein: CASRGTGFYEQYF. V usage is TRBV6-1 and J usage is TRBJ2-7; TRBD1 matches at 8 bases. J was trimmed by 3 bases and V by 6 bases; bases with no gene match: 4. In germline, CDR1 is MNHNS, CDR2 SASEGT. The CDR3 has 13 amino acids.

V and J are TRBV15 and TRBJ1-5, with 12 bases aligning to TRBD1. Germline V gene data show CDR1 as LNHNV and CDR2 as YYDKDF (reference sequence). This CDR3 contains 17 residues. With V trimmed by 3 bases and J by 0 bases, 3 bases remained unmatched. CDR3 residues: CATSRRGQGASNQPQHF. CDR3 in DNA: TGTGCCACCAGCAGGAGGGGACAGGGGGCTAGCAATCAGCCCCAGCATTTT.

The J gene is TRBJ2-5, the V gene TRBV15; TRBD1 agrees at 7 bases. The CDR3 contains 12 residues. With 7 bases clipped from V and 1 base from J, the junction kept 0 bases outside the gene matches. Germline values: CDR1 LNHNV, CDR2 YYDKDF (reference sequence). CDR3 in DNA: TGTGCCACCAACAGGGGCCAAGAGACCCAGTACTTC. Protein: CATNRGQETQYF.

The chain has TRBV5-1 and TRBJ2-1; 9 nucleotides line up with TRBD2. The CDR3 runs to 17 residues. V dropped 4 bases and J dropped 1; count of bases not matched to a gene: 9. CDR1 is SGHRS, CDR2 YFSETQ, per germline. The CDR3 DNA sequence: TGCGCCAGCAGCCTCTCTCCTCTAGCGGGATCCTACAATGAGCAGTTCTTC. Protein: CASSLSPLAGSYNEQFF.

The chain employs TRBV7-8 and TRBJ1-3; 7 nucleotides line up with TRBD1. The CDR3 runs to 17 residues. Germline lookup yields CDR1 SGHVS and CDR2 FQNEAQ. The J segment lost 0 bases and the V segment lost 1 base, leaving 6 bases of the junction unmatched. The CDR3 loop reads CASSLVGGQLSGNTIYF. Written as DNA, the CDR3 is TGTGCCAGCAGCTTAGTTGGGGGACAGCTCTCTGGAAACACCATATATTTT.

V and J are TRBV11-2 and TRBJ2-3; TRBD1 might be the D (5 bases). Trimming removed 2 bases at V and 4 bases at J, with 13 bases between. This CDR3 has 15 residues. Per germline, CDR1 SGHAT and CDR2 FQNNGV. CDR3 amino acids: CASSLRGPRADTQYF. CDR3 DNA: TGTGCCAGCAGCTTAAGGGGCCCCCGCGCAGATACGCAGTATTTT.

The chain joins TRBV7-9 to TRBJ2-3; TRBD2 matches 12 bases. CDR1 and CDR2 (germline): SEHNR, FQNEAQ (reference sequence). CDR3 length: 16 residues. The V and J ends lost 5 bases and 4 bases, in that order; junction bases with no gene match: 7. CDR3 protein: CASSPTSGRGSDTQYF. Written as DNA, the CDR3 is TGTGCCAGCAGCCCGACTAGCGGGAGAGGGTCAGATACGCAGTATTTT.